Sequencing of this TCR beta chain was carried out in a study of T cells in Graves' hyperthyroidism and ophthalmopathy. The germline V gene has CDR1 SQVTM and CDR2 ANQGSEA. V was pared by 5 bases and J by 3 bases, with 13 bases between. The CDR3 extends over 13 amino acids. Any patient presenting with uncontrolled infection, other autoimmune disease, pregnancy or lactation was left out. Points from the study as a whole: Stable hyperthyroidism was told apart from ophthalmopathy by a model built on 13 V-J features. Ophthalmopathy, as predicted by the model, came a median roughly 6.8 months after the prediction.

Using RNA transcripts as the source, TCR beta CDR3 regions were amplified. A first-round RT-PCR of the TCR CDR3 used the HTBI primer set. Each CDR3 protein is one row after TCRdb ran MiXCR on the multiplex PCR reads. The sample includes about 510,000 distinct CDR3 sequences, 40% to 55% of them seen just once. In regard to this clonotype: The antigen is unknown.

The TCR originated in an adult woman with Graves' disease, either hyperthyroidism or ophthalmopathy (not recorded which). Sequencing was carried out using peripheral blood or thyroid tissue (not recorded which). The genes are TRBV29-1 and TRBJ1-2; the D gene is possibly TRBD1 (5 bases). The CDR3 DNA reads TGCAGCGTTCTGAGAGGGACCGACTATGGCTACACCTTC. Translation: CSVLRGTDYGYTF.